Detailed here is one TCR beta chain. Indicated treatment: preoperative locoregional IRX-2 cytokine immunotherapy. This sample stems from a study of preoperative IRX-2 immunotherapy in early breast cancer. Assay: immunoSEQ multiplex PCR; the TCRdb copy retains only in-frame clones and omits some. The sample contains roughly 34,000 clones, around 92% of which appear only once. The CDR3 has 15 residues. The trim removed 4 bases at V and 7 bases at J, leaving 8 bases unmatched. CDR1 KGHSH and CDR2 LQKENI come from the germline V gene. Sample: tumor tissue, taken after IRX-2 immunotherapy. This chain connects TRBV18 to TRBJ1-4, with TRBD1 matching over 8 bases. The sequence derives from a human donor with breast cancer. DNA for the CDR3: TGTGCCAGCTCACTAAGCAGGGGGCCTACTGAAAAACTGTTTTTT. It encodes CASSLSRGPTEKLFF.